A selection of T cell receptor beta chains follows, all from one sample in a study of Graves' ophthalmopathy and Graves' hyperthyroidism. MiXCR, applied by TCRdb to the multiplex PCR reads, yields one record per CDR3 protein. In the table there are about 1.1 million distinct CDR3 sequences, about 40% of which are singletons. Sequencing used peripheral blood or thyroid tissue (not recorded which). The receptor source for this set is an adult man with Graves' hyperthyroidism. Both conserved end residues are part of each CDR3. Each record gives: clone size, V gene, J gene, D gene, CDR3 DNA, CDR3 protein. A D gene is named only where the DNA matches it firmly. Some rows have no size entry. The others give once, few or many, or a class for an expanded clone.

clone size: -
V gene: TRBV14
J gene: TRBJ2-7
D gene: TRBD1
CDR3 DNA: TGTGCCAGCAAACAGGGGTCCTACGAGCAGTACTTC
CDR3 protein: CASKQGSYEQYF

clone size: -
V gene: TRBV29-1
J gene: TRBJ2-7
D gene: -
CDR3 DNA: TGCAGCGTTGAAGACTTTTCACCAGGGGACCGAAGGGAGCAGTACTTC
CDR3 protein: CSVEDFSPGDRREQYF

clone size: many
V gene: TRBV7-9
J gene: TRBJ1-3
D gene: -
CDR3 DNA: TGTGCCAGCAGCCCGGAGGGACGGCTCTCTGGAAACACCATATATTTT
CDR3 protein: CASSPEGRLSGNTIYF

clone size: -
V gene: TRBV10-3
J gene: TRBJ1-3
D gene: -
CDR3 DNA: TGTGCCATCAGTGAGTCGACCCGCAGTCATTTT
CDR3 protein: CAISESTRSHF

clone size: many
V gene: TRBV7-6
J gene: TRBJ1-6
D gene: -
CDR3 DNA: TGTGCCAGCAGCCCTAGCACGGGGTCCTATAATTCACCCCTCCACTTT
CDR3 protein: CASSPSTGSYNSPLHF

clone size: many
V gene: TRBV9
J gene: TRBJ1-1
D gene: -
CDR3 DNA: TGTGCCAGCAGCGTAGGAGGGAATATGGGGACTGAAGCTTTCTTT
CDR3 protein: CASSVGGNMGTEAFF

clone size: many
V gene: TRBV9
J gene: TRBJ2-2
D gene: -
CDR3 DNA: TGTGCCAGCAGCGGGTTAGCCGGGGAGCTGTTTTTT
CDR3 protein: CASSGLAGELFF

clone size: many
V gene: TRBV29-1
J gene: TRBJ2-2
D gene: -
CDR3 DNA: TGCAGCGTTGTACTTCGGTCCGGGGAGCTGTTTTTT
CDR3 protein: CSVVLRSGELFF

clone size: many
V gene: TRBV2
J gene: TRBJ2-7
D gene: -
CDR3 DNA: TGTGCCAGCATCAAAGGGGGGTCCTACGAGCAGTACTTC
CDR3 protein: CASIKGGSYEQYF

clone size: few
V gene: TRBV28
J gene: TRBJ2-7
D gene: -
CDR3 DNA: TGTGCCAGCAGTTCGGCGGGCACTTCTGGCTACGAGCAGTACTTC
CDR3 protein: CASSSAGTSGYEQYF

clone size: many
V gene: TRBV19
J gene: TRBJ1-6
D gene: -
CDR3 DNA: TGTGCCAGTAGGACTCAAGGTGGCAATTCACCCCTCCACTTT
CDR3 protein: CASRTQGGNSPLHF

clone size: -
V gene: TRBV10-3
J gene: TRBJ1-1
D gene: -
CDR3 DNA: TGTGCCATCAGTGTCAGGCCCGATGAAGCTTTCTTT
CDR3 protein: CAISVRPDEAFF

clone size: once
V gene: TRBV7-9
J gene: TRBJ2-7
D gene: -
CDR3 DNA: TGTGCCAGCAGTGAAGCGGGCGGGGGCCCCTACGAGCAGTACTTC
CDR3 protein: CASSEAGGGPYEQYF

clone size: -
V gene: TRBV15
J gene: TRBJ1-6
D gene: -
CDR3 DNA: TGTGCCACCAGCAGAGATCTGGAGAGGGGGGGATCCAATTCACCCCTCCACTTT
CDR3 protein: CATSRDLERGGSNSPLHF

clone size: -
V gene: TRBV9
J gene: TRBJ2-7
D gene: TRBD1
CDR3 DNA: TGTGCCAGCAGCGTAGTTCCGGGACAGCCCTACGAGCAGTACTTC
CDR3 protein: CASSVVPGQPYEQYF